The sequence of this T cell receptor (beta chain) was determined in a study of vaccination effects on CD4 cells after COVID-19 (dated by TCRdb to the early 2020s). In terms of the full investigation: In the ViraFEST assay, PBMC were stimulated with viral peptide pools, and TCR sequencing was then used to find antigen-specific CD4+ T cell clonotypes based on their expansion. Across the study, the median time from the second dose to post-vaccine sampling was 72 days (range 14 to 241). Each well held around 2 million PBMC cultured in IMDM containing around 5% human AB serum, roughly 9.9 IU/ml IL-2 and gentamicin, along with about 9.3 ug/ml peptides. SARS-CoV-2 spike-specific CD4+ TCR repertoires from before and after mRNA vaccination were compared in COVID-19 convalescent patients and in infection-naive vaccine recipients. Altogether, nine to ten COVID-19 convalescent patients and several SARS-CoV-2-naive healthy vaccine recipients made up the full study. The Oncomine TCR Beta short-read assay on an Illumina iSeq 100 was used to sequence cultures from other donors in the study. Summary of the overall study and its limitations: Clones induced by infection and clones induced by vaccination both contracted markedly at late timepoints after vaccination, which fits with T cell responses waning over time. Limitations of the study were the small number of convalescent patients and the absence of early post-infection timepoints. In healthy vaccine recipients, vaccine-induced clones were almost all SARS-CoV-2 mono-reactive, with only 1 of 255 being cross-reactive with common cold coronaviruses.

The CDR3 covers 15 residues, taking in both the cysteine and the phenylalanine. Of all the DNA, just the CDR3 is kept, 45 bases in frame from base 1. The CDR1 and CDR2 encoded by the germline V gene are SGHRS and YFSETQ. Trimming takes 1 base off V and 6 bases off J; junction bases not matched to a gene: 5. After 10 to 11 days of culture, CD4+ T cells were isolated with the EasySep CD4+ T cell isolation kit. Two doses of either the BNT162b2 or the mRNA-1273 mRNA SARS-CoV-2 vaccine were administered to participants. None of the healthy vaccine recipients had a prior SARS-CoV-2 infection, which was confirmed by nucleocapsid antibody tests that came back negative both before and after vaccination. Half of the culture medium was replaced with fresh IL-2-containing medium on days 3 and 7. Unless otherwise noted, each peptide stimulation condition was cultured in triplicate wells. Using Ficoll-Paque Plus gradient centrifugation, PBMC were separated from whole blood and then either used fresh or cryopreserved at -140C. The QIAamp micro DNA kit was used to extract genomic DNA from the cultured CD4+ T cells.

About this clone itself: Its antigen target is currently unknown. Within one base of it there is no much larger clone, and no base qualities were kept.

Libraries came from the immunoSEQ multiplex PCR assay. DNA from the cultured, isolated CD4+ T cells was subjected to TCR beta CDR3 sequencing. Per the authors' processing: Non-productive TCR sequences were removed and reads were trimmed to the CDR3 region, keeping CDR3s of at least 7 amino acids. The MANAFEST web app was used to identify antigen-specific clonotypes by comparing expansion in peptide wells with expansion in reference cultures. To count as positive, a clone had to show expansion at FDR<0.05 compared with the reference and with all other wells, an odds ratio above 5, and a frequency above 0.1% in two replicate wells. A clonotype was called cross-reactive if it was significantly expanded both in SARS-CoV-2 spike wells and in at least one common cold coronavirus spike condition. Using the stringdist R package, CDR3 similarity was measured by Levenshtein distance, and unrooted trees were constructed with ape in R 3.6.1. In its TCRdb copy, this immuneACCESS table keeps in-frame sequences only and misses some clones. Where compared with another copy, unresolved V genes explain less than half of these, and the others have no known cause. The DNA gave D and trimming, while V, J and clone size come from that table. The sample yields about 57,000 clones; around 84% were counted once. The top ten constitute about 4.6% of the sample.

This specimen consisted of CD4+ T cells from PBMCs cultured without peptide, obtained after COVID-19 vaccination. The rearranged segments are TRBV5-1 and TRBJ2-1; a stretch of 9 junction bases matches TRBD1. This sequence was found in a human donor who received a COVID-19 vaccine. CDR3 reads: CASSLMGTGPNEQFF. DNA sequence: TGCGCCAGCAGCTTGATGGGGACAGGGCCCAATGAGCAGTTCTTC.